This TCR beta chain was observed in a study of cytomegalovirus exposure and HLA in healthy donors. Each donor was nominally healthy when sampled (though unrecorded immune exposures were likely). CDR3 size: 15 residues. With respect to this clone: Antigen: not known.

60 Vbeta and 13 Jbeta primers were used in PCR. Some clones are missing from TCRdb's copy, which holds only in-frame ones; the method was immunoSEQ multiplex PCR. The repertoire consists of approximately 79,000 clones, with over 70% occurring once and the leading ten covering 5.5% to 7%. General study findings and limits: Equally common other TCR beta chains were less clonally expanded than HLA-associated ones, a later analysis found. Most observed TCR sequences were rare, whereas some public TCRs were detected in many donors. Researchers had no immune exposure information except CMV serostatus available.

The material sequenced was PBMCs. The chain employs TRBV21-1 and TRBJ1-2; the D call of TRBD1 is as the table states it, not checked on the DNA. TRBV21-1 counts as a pseudogene. This TCR was recovered from a male donor in good health and CMV-seropositive. CDR3 residues: CASTEGGTGNDGYTF. Written as DNA, the CDR3 is TGTGCCAGCACCGAAGGGGGGACAGGGAATGATGGCTACACCTTC.